These 27 T cell receptor beta chains were sequenced from one sample in a study of shared clonotypes between healthy human individuals. Libraries were prepared by immunoSEQ multiplex PCR; TCRdb keeps only in-frame clonotypes and omits some of them. The data contain over 2 million clones, less than 95% of them singletons. Material for sequencing was naive CD4+ T cells from PBMCs. As to subset: CD45RA+ positively selected. Receptor source: a man aged 18 to 30 in good health. Some clones in this sample may be carry-over from other donors' samples.

The chain combines TRBV19 with TRBJ2-1, with 12 bases identical to TRBD2. The germline gives CDR1 LNHDA, CDR2 SQIVND (reference sequence). The CDR3 is 16 amino acids. The V gene end was trimmed by 7 bases and the J gene end by 2 bases; junction bases not matched to a gene: 6. DNA for the CDR3: TGTGCCAGTACCGCACTAGCGGGAGGTCCCTACAATGAGCAGTTCTTC. Its protein is CASTALAGGPYNEQFF.

The J gene is TRBJ2-2, the V gene TRBV9; 7 nucleotides align to TRBD1. V shed 3 bases, J shed 8 bases, and the junction held 13 bases outside the gene matches. Germline V gene sequence: CDR1 SGDLS, CDR2 YYNGEE. This CDR3 is 16 amino acids long. The CDR3 bases are TGTGCCAGCAGCGATACCGGGACAGCCTACGGAGGGGAGCTGTTTTTT. Translated, it gives CASSDTGTAYGGELFF.

This chain uses TRBV30 with TRBJ2-7, with a possible D match to TRBD1 (5 bases). The germline CDR1 and CDR2 sequences are GTSNPN and SVGIG (reference sequence). Trimming removed 3 bases at V and 5 bases at J, with 14 bases between. The CDR3 is made up of 13 amino acids. The CDR3, as DNA: TGTGCCTGGAGCTTACAGGCTCGAGACGAGCAGTACTTC. It codes for CAWSLQARDEQYF.

The CDR3 coding sequence is TGTGCCAGCAGCCAAGCTAACATTGGCTATGAGCAGTTCTTC. It specifies CASSQANIGYEQFF. The chain joins TRBV4-2 to TRBJ2-1, with D unclear. Germline V gene sequence: CDR1 LGHNA, CDR2 YNFKEQ. This CDR3 contains 14 residues. V dropped 1 base and J dropped 8 bases, with 12 bases sitting between them.

Comments on this clone: Other DNA sequences in the same sample also yield this CDR3. This rearrangement joins TRBV27 to TRBJ2-3; D remains unclear. CDR3 length equals 12 residues. Trimming removed 5 bases from V and 3 bases from J, with 6 bases in between. Germline lookup yields CDR1 MNHEY and CDR2 SMNVEV (reference sequence). CDR3 sequence reads: CASSGLTDTQYF. The CDR3 region has the DNA TGTGCCAGCAGTGGTCTTACAGATACGCAGTATTTT.

The V call is TRBV30, the J call TRBJ1-5; D is possibly TRBD1 (5 bases). Trimming cost V 1 base and J 6 bases, with 13 bases left between them. CDR3 length: 14 amino acids. Germline V gene lookup returns CDR1 GTSNPN and CDR2 SVGIG (reference sequence). The CDR3, as DNA: TGTGCCTGGAGTGGGGGGGGTGAGTCTCAGCCCCAGCATTTT. The encoded protein is CAWSGGGESQPQHF.

This chain joins TRBV6-5 and TRBJ1-6, with TRBD1 matching over 9 bases. The CDR3 length is 16 residues. The J segment lost 10 bases and the V segment lost 0 bases, leaving 7 bases of the junction unmatched. From germline, CDR1 is MNHEY and CDR2 SVGAGI. CDR3 loop: CASSYSIGTGTSPLHF. The DNA of the CDR3 is TGTGCCAGCAGTTACTCGATAGGGACAGGGACCTCACCCCTCCACTTT.

This sequence joins TRBV18 and TRBJ1-1; D remains unclear. V dropped 3 bases and J dropped 7 bases, with 12 bases sitting between them. The CDR3 is 13 amino acids. Germline V gives CDR1 KGHSH, CDR2 LQKENI. The CDR3, as DNA: TGTGCCAGCTCACCTGCGGGCCGAGTTGAAGCTTTCTTT. Amino acids: CASSPAGRVEAFF.

The chain uses TRBV7-9 and TRBJ2-3; D is ambiguous. V was shortened by 5 bases and J by 4 bases, with 7 bases between the two germline ends. The CDR3 contains 12 residues. CDR1 SEHNR and CDR2 FQNEAQ come from the germline V gene (reference sequence). The chain's CDR3 is CASSLTPDTQYF. The CDR3 nucleotides read TGTGCCAGCAGCCTTACACCAGATACGCAGTATTTT.

This chain links TRBV5-1 with TRBJ2-1; 15 nucleotides match TRBD2. The J segment lost 8 bases and the V segment lost 0 bases, leaving 3 bases of the junction unmatched. Germline V gene lookup returns CDR1 SGHRS and CDR2 YFSETQ. This CDR3 has 16 residues. The CDR3 DNA reads TGCGCCAGCAGCTTGGAGGGGACTAGCGGGAGGTATGAGCAGTTCTTC. It encodes CASSLEGTSGRYEQFF.

The V and J genes are TRBV15 and TRBJ1-1, with D hard to call. Trimming removed 5 bases from V and 1 base from J, with 14 bases in between. In germline, CDR1 is LNHNV, CDR2 YYDKDF (reference sequence). The CDR3 loop spans 15 amino acids. The CDR3 DNA reads as TGTGCCACCAGCCCTTCCCAAAAACCGAACACTGAAGCTTTCTTT. Its translation is CATSPSQKPNTEAFF.

This clone was counted a single time. The chain has TRBV30 and TRBJ1-5; D unresolved. V was pared by 1 base and J by 3 bases, with 7 bases between. Germline assignment: CDR1 GTSNPN and CDR2 SVGIG (reference sequence). The CDR3 loop spans 13 amino acids. As DNA, the CDR3 is TGTGCCTGGAGTGAAACAATCAATCAGCCCCAGCATTTT. Its protein product is CAWSETINQPQHF.

As concerns this clone: The same CDR3 is also encoded by other DNA sequences in this sample. The genes are TRBV7-3 and TRBJ2-7; 9 bases map to TRBD2. This CDR3 has 14 residues. Germline V CDR1 and CDR2: SGHTA, FQGTGA. V shed 5 bases and J 0 bases; nucleotides not matched to a gene: 2. The chain's CDR3 is CASSLAGSSYEQYF. The CDR3 DNA sequence: TGTGCCAGCAGCCTAGCGGGGAGCTCCTACGAGCAGTACTTC.

The chain carries TRBV18 and TRBJ2-7; D tentatively fits TRBD1 or TRBD2 (5 bases each). The V end lost 3 bases, the J end lost 5 bases, and 20 bases lay between the germline ends. The CDR3 consists of 16 residues. In germline, CDR1 is KGHSH, CDR2 LQKENI. The DNA of the CDR3 is TGTGCCAGCTCACCTAGGGGACCGCGGGCCGGTCACGAGCAGTACTTC. Residues: CASSPRGPRAGHEQYF.

This chain connects TRBV10-2 to TRBJ1-2, with a tentative D call TRBD1 (5 bases). CDR3 size: 15 residues. From germline, CDR1 is WSHSY and CDR2 SAAADI. V was trimmed by 3 bases and J by 8 bases, leaving 19 bases between them. This chain's CDR3 is CASSDAGTPRDGYTF. CDR3 DNA: TGCGCCAGCAGTGACGCCGGGACGCCGAGGGACGGCTACACCTTC.

This clone occurred once. The chain couples TRBV7-2 to TRBJ1-5; the D is unclear. CDR3 size: 13 residues. Germline V CDR1 and CDR2: SGHTA, FQGNSA. With 1 base removed from V and 9 bases from J, the gap between germline ends came to 10 bases. CDR3 in amino acids: CASSLGGIPPQHF. CDR3 nucleotide sequence: TGTGCCAGCAGCTTAGGGGGTATTCCGCCCCAGCATTTT.

Note on this clone: The identical CDR3 is also encoded by other nucleotide sequences in the sample. The V and J genes are TRBV28 and TRBJ2-7, with D unresolved. Per the germline V gene, CDR1 is MDHEN and CDR2 is SYDVKM. V lost 3 bases, J lost 4 bases, and 7 bases lay in between. The CDR3 has 12 residues. CDR3 loop: CASSLGFYEQYF. The DNA for the CDR3 is TGTGCCAGCAGTTTGGGGTTTTACGAGCAGTACTTC.

With respect to this clone: One junction end disagrees with the germline gene, perhaps due to a read error. The J gene is TRBJ1-1, the V gene TRBV18; TRBD1 aligns across 9 bases. The germline V gene has CDR1 KGHSH and CDR2 LQKENI. The CDR3 is 15 residues long. CDR3 nucleotide sequence: TGTGCCAGCGCACCCGGACAGGGGATTAAAACTGAAGCTTTCTTT. Its protein product is CASAPGQGIKTEAFF.

V usage is TRBV5-4 and J usage is TRBJ2-7, with a possible D match to TRBD1 (6 bases). The germline V and J ends were trimmed by 0 bases and 5 bases, with 15 bases remaining between them. The germline gives CDR1 SGHNT, CDR2 YYREEE (reference sequence). The CDR3 runs 15 residues. This CDR3 reads CASSLVGTKSHEQYF. CDR3 nucleotide sequence: TGTGCCAGCAGCTTGGTCGGGACAAAGTCCCACGAGCAGTACTTC.

V is TRBV7-9 and J is TRBJ1-1; 7 nucleotides agree with TRBD1. The CDR3 is made up of 17 amino acids. CDR1 is SEHNR, CDR2 FQNEAQ, per germline (reference sequence). The trim removed 0 bases at V and 1 base at J, leaving 8 bases unmatched. Here the CDR3 reads CASSLAPGGTTNTEAFF. The CDR3 nucleotides are TGTGCCAGCAGCTTAGCCCCAGGGGGGACGACGAACACTGAAGCTTTCTTT.

The V and J genes are TRBV7-7 and TRBJ1-4; D remains ambiguous. Germline V gene data show CDR1 as SSHAT and CDR2 as FNYEAQ (reference sequence). The CDR3 consists of 16 residues. The ends were cut back, 4 bases at V and 10 bases at J, with 22 bases in the middle. CDR3 DNA sequence: TGTGCCAGCAGCTCAATACCGACTAATAGTGGCGGAAAACTGTTTTTT. Its protein product is CASSSIPTNSGGKLFF.

This chain uses TRBV28 with TRBJ1-2; the D gene is possibly TRBD1 (5 bases). The CDR3 is 17 amino acids. V dropped 3 bases and J dropped 2 bases, with 19 bases sitting between them. The germline CDR1 and CDR2 sequences are MDHEN and SYDVKM. In nucleotides, the CDR3 is TGTGCCAGCAGTTTGTCCCAGGCGCCGAGGGGCAACTATGGCTACACCTTC. Translated, it gives CASSLSQAPRGNYGYTF.

The rearrangement joins TRBV2 to TRBJ1-2; 8 nucleotides agree with TRBD1. The V gene end was trimmed by 3 bases and the J gene end by 8 bases; junction bases not matched to a gene: 5. Germline V lookup: CDR1 SNHLY, CDR2 FYNNEI. This CDR3 has 13 amino acids. The CDR3 here is CASSDPRGRGYTF. CDR3 bases: TGTGCCAGCAGTGACCCCAGGGGGCGAGGCTACACCTTC.

The J gene is TRBJ2-6, the V gene TRBV11-2; 7 bases agree with TRBD2. Trimming removed 0 bases from V and 1 base from J; junction bases left unmatched: 3. The CDR3 extends over 17 amino acids. From germline, CDR1 is SGHAT and CDR2 FQNNGV. The CDR3: CASSLDRGGSGANVLTF. The CDR3 bases are TGTGCCAGCAGCTTAGACCGGGGAGGGTCTGGGGCCAACGTCCTGACTTTC.

This chain links TRBV2 with TRBJ2-6; maybe TRBD1 (7 bases). V was shortened by 8 bases and J by 0 bases, with 14 bases between the two germline ends. The CDR3 totals 16 residues. Germline values: CDR1 SNHLY, CDR2 FYNNEI. The CDR3 DNA reads TGTGCCAGCGGGAGGACAGGACTCTCTGGGGCCAACGTCCTGACTTTC. Protein sequence: CASGRTGLSGANVLTF.

V usage is TRBV5-6 and J usage is TRBJ2-5; no firm D call. V was pared by 2 bases and J by 4 bases, with 12 bases between. CDR1 SGHDT and CDR2 YYEEEE come from the germline V gene. CDR3 length equals 14 residues. CDR3 DNA: TGTGCCAGCAGCTTTCTCCAATCCGGAGAGACCCAGTACTTC. This codes for CASSFLQSGETQYF.

The V gene is TRBV28, the J gene TRBJ1-1; 9 bases fit TRBD1. In germline, CDR1 is MDHEN, CDR2 SYDVKM. The CDR3 runs to 15 residues. The V gene end was trimmed by 6 bases and the J gene end by 4 bases; junction bases not matched to a gene: 9. CDR3: CASRSGQGTGTEAFF. CDR3 in DNA: TGTGCCAGCAGGAGTGGACAGGGGACCGGCACTGAAGCTTTCTTT.